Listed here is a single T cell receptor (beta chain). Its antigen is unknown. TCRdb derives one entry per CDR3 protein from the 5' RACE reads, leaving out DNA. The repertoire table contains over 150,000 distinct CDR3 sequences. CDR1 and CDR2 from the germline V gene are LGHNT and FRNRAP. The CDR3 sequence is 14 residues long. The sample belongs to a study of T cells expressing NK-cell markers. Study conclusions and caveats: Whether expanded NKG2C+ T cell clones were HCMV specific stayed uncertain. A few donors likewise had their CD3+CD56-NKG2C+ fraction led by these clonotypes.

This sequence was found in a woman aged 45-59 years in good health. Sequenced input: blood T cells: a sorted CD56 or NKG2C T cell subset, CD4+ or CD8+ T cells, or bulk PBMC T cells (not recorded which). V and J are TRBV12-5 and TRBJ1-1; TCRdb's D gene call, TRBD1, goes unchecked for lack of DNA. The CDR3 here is CASGWTGVDTEAFF.